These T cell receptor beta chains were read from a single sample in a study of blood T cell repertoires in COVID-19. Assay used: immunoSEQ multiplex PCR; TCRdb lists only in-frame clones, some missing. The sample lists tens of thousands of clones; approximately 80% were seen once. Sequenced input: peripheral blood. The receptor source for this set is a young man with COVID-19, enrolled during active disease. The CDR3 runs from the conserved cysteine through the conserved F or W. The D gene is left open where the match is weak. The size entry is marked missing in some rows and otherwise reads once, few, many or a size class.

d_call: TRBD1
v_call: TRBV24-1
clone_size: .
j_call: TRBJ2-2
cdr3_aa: CATSDEGATNTGELFF
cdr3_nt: TGTGCCACCAGTGATGAGGGGGCCACGAACACCGGGGAGCTGTTTTTT

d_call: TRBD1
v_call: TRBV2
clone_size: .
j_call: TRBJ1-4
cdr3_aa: CASRRDSDEKLFF
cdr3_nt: TGTGCCAGCAGGCGGGACAGTGACGAAAAACTGTTTTTT

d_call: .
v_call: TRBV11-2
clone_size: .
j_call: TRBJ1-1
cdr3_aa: CASSSRIGMYTEAFF
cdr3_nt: TGTGCCAGCAGCTCCCGAATCGGGATGTACACTGAAGCTTTCTTT

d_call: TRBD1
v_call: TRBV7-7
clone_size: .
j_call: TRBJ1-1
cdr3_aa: CASSLDRGTEAFF
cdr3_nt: TGTGCTAGCAGCTTAGACAGGGGCACTGAAGCTTTCTTT

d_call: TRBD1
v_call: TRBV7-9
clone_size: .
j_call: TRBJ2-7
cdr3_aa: CASSLPPGQAYEQYF
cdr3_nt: TGTGCCAGCAGCTTACCACCGGGACAGGCTTACGAGCAGTACTTC

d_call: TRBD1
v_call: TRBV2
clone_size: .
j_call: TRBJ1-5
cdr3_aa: CASRIGGSRNQPQHF
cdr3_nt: TGTGCCAGCAGGATAGGGGGCTCTAGGAATCAGCCCCAGCATTTT

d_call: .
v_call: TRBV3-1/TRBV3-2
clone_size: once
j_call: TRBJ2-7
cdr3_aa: CASSQDVYYEQYF
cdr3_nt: TGTGCCAGCAGCCAAGACGTATACTACGAGCAGTACTTC

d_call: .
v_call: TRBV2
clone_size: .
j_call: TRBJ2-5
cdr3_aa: CASRMNRGGTQYF
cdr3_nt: TGTGCCAGCAGGATGAACAGGGGAGGGACCCAGTACTTC

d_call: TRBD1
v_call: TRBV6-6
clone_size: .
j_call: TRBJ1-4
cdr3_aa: CASSYLTGGLDEKLFF
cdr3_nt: TGTGCCAGCAGTTACCTCACAGGGGGATTGGATGAAAAACTGTTTTTT

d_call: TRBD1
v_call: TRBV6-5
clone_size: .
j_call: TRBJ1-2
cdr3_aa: CASAKETGRNYGYTF
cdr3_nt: TGTGCCAGCGCCAAGGAGACAGGGCGCAACTATGGCTACACCTTC

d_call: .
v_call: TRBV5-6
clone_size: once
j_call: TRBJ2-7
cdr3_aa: CASSFSRGWKGYEQYF
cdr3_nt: TGTGCCAGCAGCTTTTCTCGGGGGTGGAAGGGCTACGAGCAGTACTTC

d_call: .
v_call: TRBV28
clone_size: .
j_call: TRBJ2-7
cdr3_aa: CASSSTRQHLTYEQYF
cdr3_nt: TGTGCCAGCAGTTCCACTCGACAGCACCTCACCTACGAGCAGTACTTC

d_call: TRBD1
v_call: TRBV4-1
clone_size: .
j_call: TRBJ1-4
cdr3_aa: CASSHLRDSSNEKLFF
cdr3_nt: TGCGCCAGCAGCCATCTTAGGGACAGCTCTAATGAAAAACTGTTTTTT

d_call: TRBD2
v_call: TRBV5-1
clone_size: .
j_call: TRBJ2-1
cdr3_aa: CASSFAAGGAYNEQFF
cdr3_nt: TGCGCCAGCAGCTTTGCGGCGGGAGGAGCCTACAATGAGCAGTTCTTC

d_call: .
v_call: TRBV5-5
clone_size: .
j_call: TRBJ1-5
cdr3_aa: CASSLGHNQPQHF
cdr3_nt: TGTGCCAGCAGCTTGGGACACAATCAGCCCCAGCATTTT

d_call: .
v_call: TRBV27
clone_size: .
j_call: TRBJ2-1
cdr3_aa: CASSFSAFFGSYNEQFF
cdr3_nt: TGTGCCAGCAGTTTCTCCGCCTTTTTCGGCTCCTACAATGAGCAGTTCTTC

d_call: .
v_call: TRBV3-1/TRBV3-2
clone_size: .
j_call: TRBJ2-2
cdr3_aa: CASSQANTGELFF
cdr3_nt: TGTGCCAGCAGCCAAGCTAACACCGGGGAGCTGTTTTTT

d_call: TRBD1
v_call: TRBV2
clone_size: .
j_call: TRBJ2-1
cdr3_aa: CASRTGTGVPPYEQFF
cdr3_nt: TGTGCCAGCAGAACCGGGACAGGGGTACCTCCCTACGAGCAGTTCTTC

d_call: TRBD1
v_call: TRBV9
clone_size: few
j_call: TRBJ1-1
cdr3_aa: CASSVVDRGFGGTEAFF
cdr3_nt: TGTGCCAGCAGCGTAGTGGACAGGGGGTTTGGGGGCACTGAAGCTTTCTTT

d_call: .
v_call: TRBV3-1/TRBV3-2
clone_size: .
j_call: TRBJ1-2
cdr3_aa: CASSQYRDHYGYTF
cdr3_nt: TGTGCCAGCAGCCAGTACAGGGATCACTATGGCTACACCTTC

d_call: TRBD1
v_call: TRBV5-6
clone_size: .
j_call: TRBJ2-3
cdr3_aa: CASSLGAGGASDTQYF
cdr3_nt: TGTGCCAGCAGCTTGGGTGCAGGGGGCGCATCAGATACGCAGTATTTT

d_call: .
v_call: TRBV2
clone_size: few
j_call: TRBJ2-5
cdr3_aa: CASRRQETQYF
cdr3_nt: TGTGCCAGCAGGAGACAAGAGACCCAGTACTTC

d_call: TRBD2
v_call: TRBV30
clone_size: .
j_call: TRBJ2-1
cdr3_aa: CAWSVASGSYNEQFF
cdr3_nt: TGTGCCTGGAGTGTAGCTAGCGGATCCTACAATGAGCAGTTCTTC

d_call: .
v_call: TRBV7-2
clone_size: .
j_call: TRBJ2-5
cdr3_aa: CASSLGTKETQYF
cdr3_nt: TGTGCCAGCAGCTTAGGGACTAAAGAGACCCAGTACTTC

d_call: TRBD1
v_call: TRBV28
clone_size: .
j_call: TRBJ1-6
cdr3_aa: CASSPGTANSPLHF
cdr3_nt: TGTGCCAGCAGCCCCGGGACAGCTAATTCACCCCTCCACTTT

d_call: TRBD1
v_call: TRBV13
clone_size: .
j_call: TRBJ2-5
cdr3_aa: CASSWTGVQETQYF
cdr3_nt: TGTGCCAGCAGTTGGACAGGCGTACAAGAGACCCAGTACTTC

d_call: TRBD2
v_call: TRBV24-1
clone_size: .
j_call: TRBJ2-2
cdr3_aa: CATRGAGELFF
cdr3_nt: TGTGCCACCCGGGGGGCCGGGGAGCTGTTTTTT

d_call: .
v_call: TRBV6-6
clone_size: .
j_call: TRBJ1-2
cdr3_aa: CASAIQGNYGYTF
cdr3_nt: TGTGCCAGCGCGATTCAGGGTAACTATGGCTACACCTTC